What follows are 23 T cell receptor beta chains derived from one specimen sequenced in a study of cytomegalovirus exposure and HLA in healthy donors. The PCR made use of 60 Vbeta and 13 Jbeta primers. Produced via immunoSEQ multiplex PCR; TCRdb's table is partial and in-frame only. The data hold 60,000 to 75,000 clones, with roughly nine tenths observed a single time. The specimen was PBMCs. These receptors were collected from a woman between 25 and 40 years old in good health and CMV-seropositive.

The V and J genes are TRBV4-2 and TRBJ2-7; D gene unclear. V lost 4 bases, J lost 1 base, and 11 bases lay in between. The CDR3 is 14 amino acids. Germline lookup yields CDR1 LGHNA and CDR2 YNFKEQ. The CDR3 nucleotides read TGTGCCAGCAGCCGGTCCCAGGAATCCTACGAGCAGTACTTC. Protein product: CASSRSQESYEQYF.

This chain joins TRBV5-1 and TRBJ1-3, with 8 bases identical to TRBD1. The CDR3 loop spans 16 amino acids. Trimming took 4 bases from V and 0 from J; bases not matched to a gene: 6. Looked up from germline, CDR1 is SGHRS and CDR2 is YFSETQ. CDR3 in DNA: TGCGCCAGCAGCGACGGAGGGACAGGCTCTGGAAACACCATATATTTT. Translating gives CASSDGGTGSGNTIYF.

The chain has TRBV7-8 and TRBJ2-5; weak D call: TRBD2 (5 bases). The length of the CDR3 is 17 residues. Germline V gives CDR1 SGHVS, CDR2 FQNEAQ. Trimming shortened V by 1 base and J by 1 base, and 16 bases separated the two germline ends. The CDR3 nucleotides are TGTGCCAGCAGCTTAGGAGTGGGGATAGCGTCCCAAGAGACCCAGTACTTC. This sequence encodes CASSLGVGIASQETQYF.

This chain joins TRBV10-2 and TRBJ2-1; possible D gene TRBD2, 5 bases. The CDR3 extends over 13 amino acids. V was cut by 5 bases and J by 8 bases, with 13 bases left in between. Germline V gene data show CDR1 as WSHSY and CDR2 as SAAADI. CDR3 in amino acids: CASSQDSHYEQFF. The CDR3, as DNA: TGCGCCAGCAGTCAGGACTCTCACTATGAGCAGTTCTTC.

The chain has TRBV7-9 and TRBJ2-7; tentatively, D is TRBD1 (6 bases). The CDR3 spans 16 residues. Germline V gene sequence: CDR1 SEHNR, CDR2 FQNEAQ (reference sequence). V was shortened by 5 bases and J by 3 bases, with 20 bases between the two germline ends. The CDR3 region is CASSPPVWTALYEQYF. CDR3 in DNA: TGTGCCAGCAGCCCGCCTGTCTGGACAGCACTCTACGAGCAGTACTTC.

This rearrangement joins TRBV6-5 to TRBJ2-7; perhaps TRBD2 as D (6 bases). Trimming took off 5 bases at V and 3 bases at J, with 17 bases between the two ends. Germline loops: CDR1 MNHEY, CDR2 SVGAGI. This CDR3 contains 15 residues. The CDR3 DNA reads TGTGCCAGCAGTGCGGAGGGACTTGGGCTCTACGAGCAGTACTTC. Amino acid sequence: CASSAEGLGLYEQYF.

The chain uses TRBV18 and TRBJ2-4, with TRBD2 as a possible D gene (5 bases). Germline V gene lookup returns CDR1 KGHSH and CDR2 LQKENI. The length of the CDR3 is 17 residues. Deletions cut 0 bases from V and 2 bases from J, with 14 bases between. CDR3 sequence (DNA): TGTGCCAGCTCACCACCGGACGGGGTTGTAACCAAAAACATTCAGTACTTC. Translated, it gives CASSPPDGVVTKNIQYF.

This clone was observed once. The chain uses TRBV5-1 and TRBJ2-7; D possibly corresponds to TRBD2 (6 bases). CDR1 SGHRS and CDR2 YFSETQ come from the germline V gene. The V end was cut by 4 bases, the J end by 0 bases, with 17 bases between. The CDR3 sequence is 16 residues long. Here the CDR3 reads CASSPGVVSGSYEQYF. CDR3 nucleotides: TGCGCCAGCAGCCCGGGGGTGGTAAGCGGCTCCTACGAGCAGTACTTC.

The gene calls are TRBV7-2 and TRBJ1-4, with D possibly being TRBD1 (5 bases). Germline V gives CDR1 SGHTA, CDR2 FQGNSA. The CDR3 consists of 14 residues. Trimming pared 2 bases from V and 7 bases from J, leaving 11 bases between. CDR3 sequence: CASSLRYQGEKLFF. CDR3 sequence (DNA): TGTGCCAGCAGCTTAAGATACCAGGGTGAAAAACTGTTTTTT.

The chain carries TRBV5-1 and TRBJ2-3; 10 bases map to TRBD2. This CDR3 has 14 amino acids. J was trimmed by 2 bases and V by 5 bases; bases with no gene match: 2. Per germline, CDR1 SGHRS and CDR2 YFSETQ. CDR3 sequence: CASRGLALTDTQYF. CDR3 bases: TGCGCCAGCAGGGGACTAGCGCTCACAGATACGCAGTATTTT. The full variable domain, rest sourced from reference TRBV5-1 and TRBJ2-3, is KAGVTQTPRYLIKTRGQQVTLSCSPISGHRSVSWYQQTPGQGLQFLFEYFSETQRNKGNFPGRFSGRQFSNSRSEMNVSTLELGDSALYLCASRGLALTDTQYFGPGTRLTVL.

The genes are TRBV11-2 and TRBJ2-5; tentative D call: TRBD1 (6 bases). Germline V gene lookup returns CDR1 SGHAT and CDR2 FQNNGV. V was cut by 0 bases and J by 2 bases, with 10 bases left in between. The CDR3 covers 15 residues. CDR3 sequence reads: CASSLDRTVQETQYF. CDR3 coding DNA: TGTGCCAGCAGCTTAGATAGGACAGTACAAGAGACCCAGTACTTC.

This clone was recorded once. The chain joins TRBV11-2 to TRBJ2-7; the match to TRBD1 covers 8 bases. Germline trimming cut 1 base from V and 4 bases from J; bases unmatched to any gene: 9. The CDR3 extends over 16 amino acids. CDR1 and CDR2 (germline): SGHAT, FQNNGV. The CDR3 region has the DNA TGTGCCAGCAGCTTAGTGGGCGGGGACAGGATGTACGAGCAGTACTTC. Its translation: CASSLVGGDRMYEQYF.

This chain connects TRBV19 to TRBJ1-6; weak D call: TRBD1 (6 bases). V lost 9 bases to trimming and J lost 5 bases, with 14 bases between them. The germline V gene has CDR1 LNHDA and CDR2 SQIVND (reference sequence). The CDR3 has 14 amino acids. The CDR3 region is CASSGGSNNSPLHF. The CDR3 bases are TGTGCCAGCAGCGGGGGCAGTAATAATTCACCCCTCCACTTT.

Here the CDR3 reads CASSLGRISGNTIYF. The CDR3 nucleotides read TGCGCCAGCAGCCTTGGGAGGATCTCTGGAAACACCATATATTTT. The chain carries TRBV5-1 and TRBJ1-3; D is ambiguous. Trimming removed 4 bases at V and 0 bases at J, with 11 bases between. The CDR3 sequence is 15 residues long. Germline V gene lookup returns CDR1 SGHRS and CDR2 YFSETQ.

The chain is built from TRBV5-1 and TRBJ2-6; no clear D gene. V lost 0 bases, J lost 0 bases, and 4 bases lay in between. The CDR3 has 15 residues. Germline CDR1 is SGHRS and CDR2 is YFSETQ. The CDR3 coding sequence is TGCGCCAGCAGCTTGGATCGCTCTGGGGCCAACGTCCTGACTTTC. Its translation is CASSLDRSGANVLTF. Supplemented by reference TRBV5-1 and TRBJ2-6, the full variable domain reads KAGVTQTPRYLIKTRGQQVTLSCSPISGHRSVSWYQQTPGQGLQFLFEYFSETQRNKGNFPGRFSGRQFSNSRSEMNVSTLELGDSALYLCASSLDRSGANVLTFGAGSRLTVL.

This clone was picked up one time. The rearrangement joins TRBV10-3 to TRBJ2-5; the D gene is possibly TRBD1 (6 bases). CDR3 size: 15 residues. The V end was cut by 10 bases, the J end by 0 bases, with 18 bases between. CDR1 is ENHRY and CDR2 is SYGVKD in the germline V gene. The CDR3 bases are TGTGCCACCCGACACCGGGACATCGACCAAGAGACCCAGTACTTC. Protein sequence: CATRHRDIDQETQYF.

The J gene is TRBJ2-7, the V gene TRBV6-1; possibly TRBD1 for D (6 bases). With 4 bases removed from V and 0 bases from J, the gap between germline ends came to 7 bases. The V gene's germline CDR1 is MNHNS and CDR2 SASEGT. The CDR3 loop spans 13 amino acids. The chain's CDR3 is CASSAGHSYEQYF. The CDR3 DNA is TGTGCCAGCAGTGCGGGACACTCCTACGAGCAGTACTTC.

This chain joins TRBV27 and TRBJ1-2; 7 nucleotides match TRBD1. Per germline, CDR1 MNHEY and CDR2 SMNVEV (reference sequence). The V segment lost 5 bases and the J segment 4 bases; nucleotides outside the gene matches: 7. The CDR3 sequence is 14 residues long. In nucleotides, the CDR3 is TGTGCCAGCAGTATAGGGGGCGGCGCCTATGGCTACACCTTC. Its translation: CASSIGGGAYGYTF.

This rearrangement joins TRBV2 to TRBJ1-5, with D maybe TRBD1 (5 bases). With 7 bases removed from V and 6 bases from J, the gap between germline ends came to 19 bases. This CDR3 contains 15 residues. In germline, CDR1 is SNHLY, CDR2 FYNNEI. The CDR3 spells CASTDVGQGGQPQHF. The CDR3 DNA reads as TGTGCCAGCACCGACGTGGGTCAGGGAGGTCAGCCCCAGCATTTT.

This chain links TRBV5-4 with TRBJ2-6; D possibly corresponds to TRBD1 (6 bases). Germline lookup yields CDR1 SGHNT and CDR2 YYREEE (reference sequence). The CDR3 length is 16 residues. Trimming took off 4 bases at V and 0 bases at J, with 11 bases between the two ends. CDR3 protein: CASSLNRDSGANVLTF. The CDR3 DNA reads TGTGCCAGCAGCCTAAACAGGGACTCTGGGGCCAACGTCCTGACTTTC.

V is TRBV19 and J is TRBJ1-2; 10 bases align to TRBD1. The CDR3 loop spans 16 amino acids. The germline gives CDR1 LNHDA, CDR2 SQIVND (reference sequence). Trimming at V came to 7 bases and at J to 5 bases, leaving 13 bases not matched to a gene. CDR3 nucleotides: TGTGCCAGTACGAAGGGAGCGGGACAGGGGAGGTATGGCTACACCTTC. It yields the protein CASTKGAGQGRYGYTF.

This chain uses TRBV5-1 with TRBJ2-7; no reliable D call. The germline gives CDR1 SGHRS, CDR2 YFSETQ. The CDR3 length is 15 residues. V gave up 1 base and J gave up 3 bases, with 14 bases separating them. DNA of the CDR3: TGCGCCAGCAGCTTGAGTCCAGTGGTGAACTACGAGCAGTACTTC. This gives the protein CASSLSPVVNYEQYF. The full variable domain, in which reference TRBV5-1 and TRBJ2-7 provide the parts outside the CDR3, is KAGVTQTPRYLIKTRGQQVTLSCSPISGHRSVSWYQQTPGQGLQFLFEYFSETQRNKGNFPGRFSGRQFSNSRSEMNVSTLELGDSALYLCASSLSPVVNYEQYFGPGTRLTVT.

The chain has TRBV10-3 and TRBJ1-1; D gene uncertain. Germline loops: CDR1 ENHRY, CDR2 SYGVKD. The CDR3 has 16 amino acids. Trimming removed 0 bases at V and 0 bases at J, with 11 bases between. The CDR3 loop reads CAISESREVVNTEAFF. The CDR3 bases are TGTGCCATCAGTGAGTCGAGGGAGGTGGTGAACACTGAAGCTTTCTTT.